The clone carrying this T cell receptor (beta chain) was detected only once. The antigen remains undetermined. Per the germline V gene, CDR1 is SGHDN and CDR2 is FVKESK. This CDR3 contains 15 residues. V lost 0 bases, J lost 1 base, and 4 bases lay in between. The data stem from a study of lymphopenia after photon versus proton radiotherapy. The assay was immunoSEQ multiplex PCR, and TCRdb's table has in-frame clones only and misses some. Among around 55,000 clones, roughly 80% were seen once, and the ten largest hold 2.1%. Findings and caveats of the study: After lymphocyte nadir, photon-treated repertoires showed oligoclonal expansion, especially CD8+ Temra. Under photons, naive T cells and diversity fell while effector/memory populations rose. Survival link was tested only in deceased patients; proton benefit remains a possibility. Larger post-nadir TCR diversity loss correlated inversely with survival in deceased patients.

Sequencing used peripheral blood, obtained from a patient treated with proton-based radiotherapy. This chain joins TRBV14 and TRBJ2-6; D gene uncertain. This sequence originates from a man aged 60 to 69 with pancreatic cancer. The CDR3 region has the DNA TGTGCCAGCAGCCAAGATTTTTCTGGGGCCAACGTCCTGACTTTC. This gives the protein CASSQDFSGANVLTF.